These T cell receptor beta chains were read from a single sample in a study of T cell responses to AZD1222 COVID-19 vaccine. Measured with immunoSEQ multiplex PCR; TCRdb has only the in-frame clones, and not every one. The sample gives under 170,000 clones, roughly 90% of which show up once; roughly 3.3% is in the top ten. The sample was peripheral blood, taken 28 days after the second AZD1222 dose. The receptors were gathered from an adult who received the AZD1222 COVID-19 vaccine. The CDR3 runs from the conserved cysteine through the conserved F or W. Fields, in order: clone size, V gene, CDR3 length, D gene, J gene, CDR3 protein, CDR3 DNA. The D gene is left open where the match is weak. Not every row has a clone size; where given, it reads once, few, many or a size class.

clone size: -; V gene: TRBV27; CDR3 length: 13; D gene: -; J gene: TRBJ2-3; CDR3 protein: CASSLGVTDTQYF; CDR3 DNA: TGTGCCAGCAGTTTGGGGGTCACAGATACGCAGTATTTT
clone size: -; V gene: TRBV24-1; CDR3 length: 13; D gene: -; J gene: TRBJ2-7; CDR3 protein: CATSGHSSYEQYF; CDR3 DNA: TGTGCCACCAGTGGACACTCCTCCTACGAGCAGTACTTC
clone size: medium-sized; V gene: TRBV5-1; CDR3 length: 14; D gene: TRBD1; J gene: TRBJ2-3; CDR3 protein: CASSSGQGTDTQYF; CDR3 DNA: TGCGCCAGCAGCTCCGGACAGGGAACAGATACGCAGTATTTT
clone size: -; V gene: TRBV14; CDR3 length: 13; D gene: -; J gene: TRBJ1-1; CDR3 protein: CASSQGRVTEAFF; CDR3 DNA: TGTGCCAGCAGCCAAGGAAGGGTAACTGAAGCTTTCTTT
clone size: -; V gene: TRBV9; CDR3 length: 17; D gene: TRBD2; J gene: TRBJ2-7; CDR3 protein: CASSDPRGLAGDFVQYF; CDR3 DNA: TGTGCCAGCAGCGACCCGAGAGGACTAGCGGGGGATTTTGTGCAGTACTTC
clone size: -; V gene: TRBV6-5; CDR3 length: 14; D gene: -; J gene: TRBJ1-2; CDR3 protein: CASSFGLANYGYTF; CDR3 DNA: TGTGCCAGCAGTTTCGGCCTGGCTAACTATGGCTACACCTTC
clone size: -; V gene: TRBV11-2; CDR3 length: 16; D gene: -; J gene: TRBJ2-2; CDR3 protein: CASSSPLGLGTGELFF; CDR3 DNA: TGTGCCAGCAGCTCCCCACTGGGACTCGGCACCGGGGAGCTGTTTTTT
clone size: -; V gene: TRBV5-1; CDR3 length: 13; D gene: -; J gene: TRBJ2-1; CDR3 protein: CASSFKAYNEQFF; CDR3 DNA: TGCGCCAGCAGCTTTAAGGCCTACAATGAGCAGTTCTTC
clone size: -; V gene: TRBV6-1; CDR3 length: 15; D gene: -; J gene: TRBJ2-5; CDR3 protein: CASSEGGLAQETQYF; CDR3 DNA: TGTGCCAGCAGTGAGGGGGGGCTAGCGCAAGAGACCCAGTACTTC
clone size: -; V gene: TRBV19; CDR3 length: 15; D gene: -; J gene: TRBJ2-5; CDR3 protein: CASSISAEVVGTQYF; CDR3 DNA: TGTGCCAGTAGTATCTCCGCGGAGGTGGTGGGGACCCAGTACTTC
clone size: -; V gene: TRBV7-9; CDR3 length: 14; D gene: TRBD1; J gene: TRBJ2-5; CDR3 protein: CASSLGTGVVTQYF; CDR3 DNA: TGTGCCAGCAGCTTAGGGACAGGGGTTGTGACCCAGTACTTC
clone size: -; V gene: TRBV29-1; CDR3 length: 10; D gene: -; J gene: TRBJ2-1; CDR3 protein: CSVEVNEQFF; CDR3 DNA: TGCAGCGTTGAAGTCAATGAGCAGTTCTTC
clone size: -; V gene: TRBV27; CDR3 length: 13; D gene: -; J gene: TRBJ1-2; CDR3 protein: CASSLDGSYGYTF; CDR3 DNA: TGTGCCAGCAGCCTCGACGGATCCTATGGCTACACCTTC
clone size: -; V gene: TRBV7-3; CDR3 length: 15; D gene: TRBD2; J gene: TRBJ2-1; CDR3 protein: CASSTGTSGSNEQFF; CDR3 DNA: TGTGCCAGCAGCACCGGGACTAGCGGGAGCAATGAGCAGTTCTTC
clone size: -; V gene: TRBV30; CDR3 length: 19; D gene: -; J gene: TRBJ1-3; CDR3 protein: CAWSVLRAGRNFSGNTIYF; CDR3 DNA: TGTGCCTGGAGTGTACTTCGGGCAGGCCGAAATTTCTCTGGAAACACCATATATTTT
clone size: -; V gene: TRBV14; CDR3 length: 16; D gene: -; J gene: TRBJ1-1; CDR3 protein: CASSQVGVNWNTEAFF; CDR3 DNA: TGTGCCAGCAGCCAAGTCGGAGTGAATTGGAACACTGAAGCTTTCTTT
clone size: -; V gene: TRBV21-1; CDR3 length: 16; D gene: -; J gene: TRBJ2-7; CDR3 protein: CASSKARDCLVYEQYF; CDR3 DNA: TGTGCCAGCAGCAAAGCGAGGGACTGTTTGGTCTACGAGCAGTACTTC
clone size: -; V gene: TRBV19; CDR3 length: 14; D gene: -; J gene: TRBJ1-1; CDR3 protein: CASRTSGSDTEAFF; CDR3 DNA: TGTGCCAGTAGAACATCCGGCTCGGACACTGAAGCTTTCTTT
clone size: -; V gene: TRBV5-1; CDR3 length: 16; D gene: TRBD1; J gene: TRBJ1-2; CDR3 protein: CASSRGPGMDGYGYTF; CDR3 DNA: TGCGCCAGCAGCAGGGGGCCGGGTATGGATGGCTATGGCTACACCTTC
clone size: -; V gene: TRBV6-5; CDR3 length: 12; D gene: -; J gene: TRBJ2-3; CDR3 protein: CASGWASDTQYF; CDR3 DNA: TGTGCCAGCGGATGGGCGTCAGATACGCAGTATTTT
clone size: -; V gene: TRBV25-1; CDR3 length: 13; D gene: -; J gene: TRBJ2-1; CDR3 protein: CASSALSGNEQFF; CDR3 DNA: TGTGCCAGCAGTGCCTTGAGCGGTAATGAGCAGTTCTTC
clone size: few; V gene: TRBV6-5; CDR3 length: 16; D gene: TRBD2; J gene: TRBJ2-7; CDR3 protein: CASSYGTAGGPYEQYF; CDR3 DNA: TGTGCCAGCAGTTACGGGACGGCGGGAGGGCCGTACGAGCAGTACTTC
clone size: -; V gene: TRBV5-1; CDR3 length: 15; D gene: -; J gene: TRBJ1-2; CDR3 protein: CASSLDSDRLYGYTF; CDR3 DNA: TGCGCCAGCAGCTTGGATTCCGACAGACTATATGGCTACACCTTC
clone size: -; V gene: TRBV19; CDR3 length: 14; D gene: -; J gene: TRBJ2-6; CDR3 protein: CATRTVAGANVLTF; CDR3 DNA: TGTGCCACTCGGACCGTCGCTGGGGCCAACGTCCTGACTTTC
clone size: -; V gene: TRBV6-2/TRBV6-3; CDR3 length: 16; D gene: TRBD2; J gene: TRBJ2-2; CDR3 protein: CASSAPTSGPTGELFF; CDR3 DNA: TGTGCCAGCAGTGCCCCGACTAGCGGGCCCACCGGGGAGCTGTTTTTT
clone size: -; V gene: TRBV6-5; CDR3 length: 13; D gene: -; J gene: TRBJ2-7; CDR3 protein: CASSRQETYEQYF; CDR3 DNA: TGTGCCAGCAGCAGACAGGAAACCTACGAGCAGTACTTC
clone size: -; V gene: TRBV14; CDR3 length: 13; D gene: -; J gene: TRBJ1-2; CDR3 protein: CASSQRVGYGYTF; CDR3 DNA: TGTGCCAGCAGCCAAAGGGTGGGCTATGGCTACACCTTC
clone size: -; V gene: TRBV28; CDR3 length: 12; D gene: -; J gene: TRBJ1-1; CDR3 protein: CASSPRTFEAFF; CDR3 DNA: TGTGCCAGCAGTCCTAGGACGTTTGAAGCTTTCTTT
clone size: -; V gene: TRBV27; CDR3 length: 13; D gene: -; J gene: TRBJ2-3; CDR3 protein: CASSIQGLDTQYF; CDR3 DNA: TGTGCCAGCAGTATACAGGGTCTAGATACGCAGTATTTT
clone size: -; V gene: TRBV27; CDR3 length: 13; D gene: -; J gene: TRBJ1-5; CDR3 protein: CASSRDIYQPQHF; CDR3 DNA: TGTGCCAGCAGTCGGGACATCTACCAGCCCCAGCATTTT
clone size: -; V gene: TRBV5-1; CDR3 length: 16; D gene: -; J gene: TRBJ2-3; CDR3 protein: CASSQGDYPNTDTQYF; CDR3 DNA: TGCGCCAGCAGCCAGGGGGACTACCCTAACACAGATACGCAGTATTTT
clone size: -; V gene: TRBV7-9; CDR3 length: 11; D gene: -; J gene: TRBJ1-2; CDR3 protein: CASSLRGGYTF; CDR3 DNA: TGTGCCAGCAGCTTACGGGGTGGCTACACCTTC
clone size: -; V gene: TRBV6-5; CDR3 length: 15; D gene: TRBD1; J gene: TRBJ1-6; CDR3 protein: CASSYVTGGSSPLHF; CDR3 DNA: TGTGCCAGCAGTTACGTTACAGGGGGAAGTTCACCCCTCCACTTT
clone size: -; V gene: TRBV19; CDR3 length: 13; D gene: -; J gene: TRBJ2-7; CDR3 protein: CASSRDSTYEQYF; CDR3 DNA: TGTGCCAGTAGTCGTGACAGTACCTACGAGCAGTACTTC
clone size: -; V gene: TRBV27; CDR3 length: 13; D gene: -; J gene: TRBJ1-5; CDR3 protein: CASSFRGDQPQHF; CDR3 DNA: TGTGCCAGCAGTTTTCGTGGTGATCAGCCCCAGCATTTT
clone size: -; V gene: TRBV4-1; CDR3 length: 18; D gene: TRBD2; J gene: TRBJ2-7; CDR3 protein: CASSHSGTSGRAGYEQYF; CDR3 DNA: TGCGCCAGCAGCCACTCCGGGACTAGCGGGAGAGCCGGCTACGAGCAGTACTTC
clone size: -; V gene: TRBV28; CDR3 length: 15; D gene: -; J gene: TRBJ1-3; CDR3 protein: CASIDGFFSGNTIYF; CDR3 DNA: TGTGCCAGCATCGATGGATTTTTCTCTGGAAACACCATATATTTT
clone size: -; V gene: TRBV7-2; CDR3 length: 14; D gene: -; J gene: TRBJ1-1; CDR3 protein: CASSLVLGNTEAFF; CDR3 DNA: TGTGCCAGCAGCTTAGTGCTAGGGAACACTGAAGCTTTCTTT
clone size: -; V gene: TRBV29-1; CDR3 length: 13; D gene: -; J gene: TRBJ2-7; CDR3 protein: CSVRTGETYEQYF; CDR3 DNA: TGCAGCGTTAGGACGGGAGAGACCTACGAGCAGTACTTC